Below are 16 T cell receptor beta chains sequenced from a single sample in a study of OX40 agonist ivuxolimab in advanced cancers. Receptors were amplified or captured by the immunoSEQ multiplex PCR assay. The clones in this table, taken by TCRdb from immuneACCESS, are in-frame only. Not every clone is retained; where verified, under half of the shortfall comes from an unresolved V gene, and the cause of the rest is unknown. The sample includes about 27,000 clones, with 70% to 90% observed a single time. The ten largest clones take up approximately 20% of the sample. The source material was CD4+ or CD8+ T cells sorted from blood, sampled in a trial of the OX40 agonist ivuxolimab. These receptors all stem from an adult with an advanced solid tumor such as melanoma, head and neck, liver or kidney cancer.

The rearrangement joins TRBV27 to TRBJ2-7; TRBD1 matches 7 bases. The ends lost 5 bases at V and 3 bases at J; junction bases unmatched: 4. The CDR3 covers 13 residues. CDR1 and CDR2 from the germline V gene are MNHEY and SMNVEV (reference sequence). The CDR3 DNA reads as TGTGCCAGCAGTCAGACAGGGAGCTACGAGCAGTACTTC. Its translation: CASSQTGSYEQYF.

This clone was detected once. The chain has TRBV5-1 and TRBJ1-4; no firm D call. Trimming stripped 4 bases from V and 0 bases from J, with 16 bases between. There are 17 residues in the CDR3. In germline, CDR1 is SGHRS, CDR2 YFSETQ. The CDR3, as DNA: TGCGCCAGCAGCCCCGTTGATAGCAGCCCAACTAATGAAAAACTGTTTTTT. Amino acids: CASSPVDSSPTNEKLFF.

The rearrangement joins TRBV10-2 to TRBJ2-1; 11 nucleotides line up with TRBD2. CDR1 WSHSY and CDR2 SAAADI come from the germline V gene. This CDR3 has 12 amino acids. The trim removed 2 bases at V and 15 bases at J, leaving 3 bases unmatched. This chain's CDR3 is CASSEDSGRGFF. The CDR3 coding sequence is TGCGCCAGCAGTGAGGATAGCGGGAGGGGGTTCTTC.

The chain combines TRBV5-6 with TRBJ1-5, with a weak D call TRBD1 (5 bases). V was shortened by 3 bases and J by 0 bases, with 13 bases between the two germline ends. Looked up from germline, CDR1 is SGHDT and CDR2 is YYEEEE. The CDR3 has 16 amino acids. CDR3 DNA: TGTGCCAGCAGCTGGCGACAGCTATTTAGCAATCAGCCCCAGCATTTT. Protein: CASSWRQLFSNQPQHF.

The chain is built from TRBV9 and TRBJ1-2; possibly TRBD1 for D (5 bases). V was clipped by 4 bases and J by 3 bases, with 19 bases between them. In germline, CDR1 is SGDLS, CDR2 YYNGEE. The CDR3 is 16 amino acids. As DNA, the CDR3 is TGTGCCAGCAGCTATGGGACCGTTGAGGATTACTATGGCTACACCTTC. It yields the protein CASSYGTVEDYYGYTF. The variable domain in full, with the rest retrieved from reference TRBV9 and TRBJ1-2, is DSGVTQTPKHLITATGQRVTLRCSPRSGDLSVYWYQQSLDQGLQFLIQYYNGEERAKGNILERFSAQQFPDLHSELNLSSLELGDSALYFCASSYGTVEDYYGYTFGSGTRLTVV.

The J gene is TRBJ2-1, the V gene TRBV2, with 9 bases matching TRBD1. V gave up 4 bases and J gave up 0 bases; unmatched junction bases: 4. Germline V gives CDR1 SNHLY, CDR2 FYNNEI. The CDR3 runs to 16 residues. CDR3 protein: CASSVWTGDSYNEQFF. The CDR3 DNA reads TGTGCCAGCAGTGTATGGACAGGGGACTCCTACAATGAGCAGTTCTTC.

The chain links TRBV6-1 to TRBJ2-1; unclear D gene. This CDR3 is 15 amino acids long. Trimming removed 2 bases from V and 9 bases from J, with 17 bases in between. The germline gives CDR1 MNHNS, CDR2 SASEGT. DNA of the CDR3: TGTGCCAGCAGTGAATGGCAGTCTATCGTTAGTGAGCAGTTCTTC. Translated: CASSEWQSIVSEQFF.

This clone was observed once. The chain couples TRBV25-1 to TRBJ2-7; 7 bases agree with TRBD2. The J segment lost 3 bases and the V segment lost 4 bases, leaving 6 bases of the junction unmatched. From germline, CDR1 is MGHDK and CDR2 SYGVNS. CDR3 length equals 14 residues. CDR3 protein: CASSAPGGHYEQYF. The CDR3 nucleotides read TGTGCCAGCAGTGCACCGGGAGGACACTACGAGCAGTACTTC.

The chain has TRBV11-2 and TRBJ2-4; D not resolved. V was shortened by 0 bases and J by 4 bases, with 13 bases between the two germline ends. The germline gives CDR1 SGHAT, CDR2 FQNNGV. The CDR3 is 16 residues long. CDR3 in amino acids: CASSLEGGFGKNIQYF. In nucleotides, the CDR3 is TGTGCCAGCAGCTTAGAGGGCGGATTCGGGAAAAACATTCAGTACTTC.

V and J are TRBV2 and TRBJ2-3; tentatively, D is TRBD1 (5 bases). This CDR3 region has 16 residues. With 4 bases removed from V and 2 bases from J, the gap between germline ends came to 16 bases. The germline gives CDR1 SNHLY, CDR2 FYNNEI. The CDR3 sequence: CASSAYDRLSTDTQYF. The CDR3 DNA follows: TGTGCCAGCAGTGCCTACGACAGACTCTCCACAGATACGCAGTATTTT.

This clone was detected only a few times. The chain links TRBV4-2 to TRBJ2-5; 9 nucleotides agree with TRBD2. This CDR3 has 17 residues. Trimming at V came to 0 bases and at J to 0 bases, leaving 5 bases not matched to a gene. Germline values: CDR1 LGHNA, CDR2 YNFKEQ. The CDR3 DNA sequence: TGTGCCAGCAGCCAAGAGGGGCGGGGGGGCTACCAAGAGACCCAGTACTTC. Protein product: CASSQEGRGGYQETQYF.

The rearrangement uses TRBV19 and TRBJ1-1; tentative D call: TRBD1 (6 bases). Trimming removed 10 bases from V and 1 base from J, with 10 bases in between. The CDR3 is 12 amino acids. The germline CDR1 and CDR2 sequences are LNHDA and SQIVND (reference sequence). CDR3 residues: CATVRGNTEAFF. Here the CDR3 DNA reads TGTGCCACCGTCAGGGGGAACACTGAAGCTTTCTTT.

The chain has TRBV6-1 and TRBJ1-5, with D tentatively TRBD1 (5 bases). This CDR3 spans 12 amino acids. The germline V gene has CDR1 MNHNS and CDR2 SASEGT. V lost 6 bases to trimming and J lost 2 bases, with 5 bases between them. CDR3 bases: TGTGCCAGCAGGACAGGCAATCAGCCCCAGCATTTT. It encodes CASRTGNQPQHF.

The chain carries TRBV6-5 and TRBJ2-1, with 13 bases aligning to TRBD2. Trimming at V came to 6 bases and at J to 7 bases, leaving 6 bases not matched to a gene. The CDR3 is made up of 15 amino acids. Per the germline V gene, CDR1 is MNHEY and CDR2 is SVGAGI. CDR3 DNA: TGTGCCAGCAGCCTACTAGCGGGAGGGGGAAATGAGCAGTTCTTC. Its translation is CASSLLAGGGNEQFF.

This clone has just one count. The chain combines TRBV7-9 with TRBJ1-5; D unresolved. This CDR3 is built from 14 residues. V shed 1 base and J shed 0 bases, with 4 bases lying between them. The germline gives CDR1 SEHNR, CDR2 FQNEAQ (reference sequence). The CDR3 DNA is TGTGCCAGCAGCTTAGACAGTAGCAATCAGCCCCAGCATTTT. Amino acids: CASSLDSSNQPQHF.

The chain joins TRBV7-9 to TRBJ1-4, with a possible D match to TRBD1 (6 bases). The V gene's germline CDR1 is SEHNR and CDR2 FQNEAQ (reference sequence). The length of the CDR3 is 13 residues. V shed 3 bases and J shed 8 bases, with 10 bases lying between them. The CDR3 bases are TGTGCCAGCAGCTTCGGGGGCGCGGAAAAACTGTTTTTT. Its translation is CASSFGGAEKLFF.